The rows below give T cell receptor beta chains drawn from one sample of a study of shared clonotypes between healthy human individuals. The table came from immunoSEQ multiplex PCR; TCRdb's copy has only in-frame clones and leaves some out. The sample includes around 1,000,000 clones, approximately 77% seen only once; the top ten take about 0.89%. Sequenced: memory CD4+ T cells from PBMCs. Receptors were obtained from a man younger than 35 in good health. Some clones in this sample may be carry-over from other donors' samples. The CDR3 runs from the conserved cysteine through the conserved F or W. A D gene is named only where the DNA matches it firmly. Part of the rows lack a size; the others show once, few, many or a class for expanded clones.

j_call v_call d_call clone_size cdr3_nt cdr3_aa
TRBJ1-2 TRBV9 NA NA TGTGCCAGCAGCGTAGGTGGTCAGGGTAACTATGGCTACACCTTC CASSVGGQGNYGYTF
TRBJ2-2 TRBV27 NA NA TGTGCCAGCAGGCCCGGGACTGGGCCCACCGGGGAGCTGTTTTTT CASRPGTGPTGELFF
TRBJ2-1 TRBV29-1 NA few TGCAGCGTTGTTTTCAGCTACAATGAGCAGTTCTTC CSVVFSYNEQFF
TRBJ2-1 TRBV7-6 NA many TGTGCCAGCAGCCATCCCCTTGCAGAGCAGTTCTTC CASSHPLAEQFF
TRBJ2-3 TRBV10-3 TRBD2 NA TGTGCCATCAGTGAGCGCCTAGCGGGAGGTGGCGCAGATACGCAGTATTTT CAISERLAGGGADTQYF
TRBJ2-7 TRBV19 TRBD1 many TGTGCCAGTAGTATAGCGGGACAGGGAGGATACGAGCAGTACTTC CASSIAGQGGYEQYF
TRBJ2-3 TRBV7-3 NA NA TGTGCCAGCAGCCTCCTTGGGGGCGACGCAGATACGCAGTATTTT CASSLLGGDADTQYF
TRBJ2-5 TRBV15 TRBD2 NA TGTGCCACCAAGCGGGAGAGACAAGAGACCCAGTACTTC CATKRERQETQYF
TRBJ2-7 TRBV5-1 NA NA TGCGCCAGCAGCTTGGGACCACCGACGGATTCCTACGAGCAGTACTTC CASSLGPPTDSYEQYF
TRBJ2-7 TRBV18 NA NA TGTGCCAGCTCACCAGGGCGGAGCTCCTACGAGCAGTACTTC CASSPGRSSYEQYF
TRBJ2-3 TRBV7-9 NA NA TGTACCAGCAGCGTGATTGCGGGTTATAGTCCCCTGTACACAGATACGCAGTATTTT CTSSVIAGYSPLYTDTQYF
TRBJ2-5 TRBV5-4 NA NA TGTGCCAGCAGCTTCCAGGGGACGGAGACCCAGTACTTC CASSFQGTETQYF
TRBJ2-3 TRBV18 NA NA TGTGCCAGCTCGCCCGGACAGTTAGGCACAGATACGCAGTATTTT CASSPGQLGTDTQYF
TRBJ2-7 TRBV5-1 NA NA TGCGCCAGCAGCTTGGGAGGGGCCTCGGAAGAGCAGTACTTC CASSLGGASEEQYF
TRBJ1-1 TRBV19 NA NA TGTGCCAGTAGTCCTAACGGGGCTTTTGAAGCTTTCTTT CASSPNGAFEAFF
TRBJ2-1 TRBV27 NA few TGTGCCAGCAGTTCTCGAGAGGGGCCCCATGAGCAGTTCTTC CASSSREGPHEQFF
TRBJ2-7 TRBV4-3 TRBD1 NA TGCGCCAGCAGCCAAGAATTTTTCGGGACAGGGATGAGCGAGCAGTACTTC CASSQEFFGTGMSEQYF
TRBJ2-7 TRBV4-3 TRBD1 NA TGCGCCAGCAGCCAAGGTCTCTCATTGGGACAGGGGGCGAGGCAGTACTTC CASSQGLSLGQGARQYF
TRBJ2-7 TRBV15 NA NA TGTGCCACCAGCAGAGACCGACTAACCTACGAGCAGTACTTC CATSRDRLTYEQYF
TRBJ2-2 TRBV9 NA NA TGTGCCAGCAGCGTAGAAGGACTTGGAACCGGGGAGCTGTTTTTT CASSVEGLGTGELFF
TRBJ2-3 TRBV15 NA NA TGTGCCACCAGCAGAGCTCCGGTCACAGATACGCAGTATTTT CATSRAPVTDTQYF
TRBJ1-4 TRBV28 NA NA TGTGCCAGCAGCCCGGCTGAAAAACTGTTTTTT CASSPAEKLFF
TRBJ1-3 TRBV28 NA NA TGTGCCAGCAGTTCCGAGGGAAGGGGAGTACTCAACACCATATATTTT CASSSEGRGVLNTIYF
TRBJ2-7 TRBV6-5 NA NA TGTGCCAGCAGTTACTCGACCACCGACGACTACGAGCAGTACTTC CASSYSTTDDYEQYF
TRBJ2-5 TRBV6-5 NA NA TGTGCCAGCAGTTACGGTGGTAGGGGGGCCCAGTACTTC CASSYGGRGAQYF
TRBJ1-1 TRBV18 NA NA TGTGCCAGCTCACCACCAGGGGTTGAAGCTTTCTTT CASSPPGVEAFF
TRBJ2-1 TRBV4-1 NA few TGCGCCAGCAGCAACCCCCGGGGAGCCCAGAGCTCCTACAATGAGCAGTTCTTC CASSNPRGAQSSYNEQFF
TRBJ1-2 TRBV28 NA NA TGTGCCAGCACCCCAGGGGCCTTCTATGGCTACACCTTC CASTPGAFYGYTF
TRBJ2-1 TRBV27 TRBD2 NA TGTGCCAGCAGTCAACTAGCGGGGCCTAACAATGAGCAGTTCTTC CASSQLAGPNNEQFF
TRBJ1-2 TRBV7-9 NA NA TGTGCCAGCAGCTTAGAATTACGTGGCTACACCTTC CASSLELRGYTF
TRBJ1-1 TRBV7-2 TRBD1 NA TGTGCCAGCAGCCTGACTCCGACAGGGGACGCTGAAGCTTTCTTT CASSLTPTGDAEAFF
TRBJ1-1 TRBV11-2 TRBD1 NA TGTGCCAGCAGCTTCAGACAGGGGACGAACACTGAAGCTTTCTTT CASSFRQGTNTEAFF
TRBJ1-2 TRBV5-6 NA once TGTGCCAGTATTTTAAATGGACGAAACTATGGCTACACCTTC CASILNGRNYGYTF
TRBJ2-5 TRBV11-2 TRBD2 NA TGTGCCAGCAGCTTAACCCTAGCGGGATACCAAGAGACCCAGTACTTC CASSLTLAGYQETQYF
TRBJ1-5 TRBV5-1 TRBD1 NA TGCGCCAGCAGTATTTATATGAGACAGGGGGCGCCGGCACAGGGCAATCAGCCCCAGCATTTT CASSIYMRQGAPAQGNQPQHF
TRBJ2-7 TRBV7-2 TRBD2 NA TGTGCCAGCAGGCCAGGGAGGGAACGCTCCTACGAGCAGTACTTC CASRPGRERSYEQYF
TRBJ2-1 TRBV9 NA NA TGTGCCAGCAGCGTAGTCCCCGGGACGTACAATGAGCAGTTCTTC CASSVVPGTYNEQFF
TRBJ2-1 TRBV11-1 NA many TGTGCCAGCAGCTTAGCGCTAAGCCGGCCTGAGCAGTTCTTC CASSLALSRPEQFF
TRBJ1-5 TRBV9 TRBD1 few TGTGCCAGCAGCGTAGGGGGACAGGTCAATCAGCCCCAGCATTTT CASSVGGQVNQPQHF
TRBJ2-7 TRBV28 TRBD2 NA TGTGCCAGCCGGACTAGCCACGAGCAGTACTTC CASRTSHEQYF
TRBJ2-6 TRBV25-1 NA NA TGTGCCAGCAGTGCCTGGACAGCCCAGGCGGTAGGGGCCAACGTCCTGACTTTC CASSAWTAQAVGANVLTF